This T cell receptor (beta chain) was identified during a study of OX40 agonist ivuxolimab in advanced cancers. Study-wide points: Relative to CD4+, CD8+ T cells held more expanded clones on average.

On this clone itself: The antigen remains undetermined.

Clones were sequenced by immunoSEQ multiplex PCR, and TCRdb holds only the in-frame ones, with some missing. The sample yields tens of thousands of clones, 65% to 85% seen once. The V gene lost 5 bases and the J gene lost 5 bases, with 12 bases spanning the gap. The CDR3 has 13 amino acids. The V gene's germline CDR1 is MNHEY and CDR2 SVGAGI. The source was CD4+ or CD8+ T cells sorted from blood, collected in a trial of the OX40 agonist ivuxolimab. The V and J genes are TRBV6-5 and TRBJ2-5, with D perhaps TRBD2 (7 bases). The origin of this receptor is an adult with an advanced solid tumor such as melanoma, head and neck, liver or kidney cancer. The CDR3 region is CASSGGGPETQYF. CDR3 DNA: TGTGCCAGCAGTGGCGGGGGCCCCGAGACCCAGTACTTC.